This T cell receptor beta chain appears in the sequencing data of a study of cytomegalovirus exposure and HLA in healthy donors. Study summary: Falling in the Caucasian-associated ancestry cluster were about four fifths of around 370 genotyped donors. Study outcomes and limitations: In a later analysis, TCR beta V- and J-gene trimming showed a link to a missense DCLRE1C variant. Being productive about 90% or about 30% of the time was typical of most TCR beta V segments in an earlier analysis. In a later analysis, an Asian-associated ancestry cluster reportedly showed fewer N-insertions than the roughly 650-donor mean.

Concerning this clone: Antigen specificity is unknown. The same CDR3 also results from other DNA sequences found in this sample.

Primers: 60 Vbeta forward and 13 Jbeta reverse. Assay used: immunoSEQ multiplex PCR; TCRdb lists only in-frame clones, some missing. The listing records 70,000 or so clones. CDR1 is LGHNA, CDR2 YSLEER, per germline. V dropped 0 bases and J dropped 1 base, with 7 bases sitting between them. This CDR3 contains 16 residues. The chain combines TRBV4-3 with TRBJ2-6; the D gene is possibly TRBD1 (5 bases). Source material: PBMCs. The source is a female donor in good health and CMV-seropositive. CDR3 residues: CASSQDAGSGANVLTF. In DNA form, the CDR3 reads TGCGCCAGCAGCCAAGATGCAGGGTCTGGGGCCAACGTCCTGACTTTC.